This T cell receptor beta chain came from a study of blood T cell repertoires in COVID-19. The overall study: The samples span acute and convalescent COVID-19 from the United States, Italy and Spain. Nucleic acid was either cDNA or gDNA, and it came from T cells, B-cell-depleted T cells, or PBMCs.

Original handling: Amplification of reference gene primers provided the estimated nucleated cell counts. Assay used: immunoSEQ multiplex PCR; TCRdb lists only in-frame clones, some missing. That table is the source of V, J and clone size, and D and trimming were worked out from the DNA. The data contain about 150,000 clones, around 85% of them singletons. The CDR3 is made up of 13 amino acids. After removal of 5 bases from V and 6 bases from J, the junction contained 5 bases not matched to a gene. The chain uses TRBV12-3 or TRBV12-4 and TRBJ1-1; the match to TRBD1 covers 8 bases. The sequence came from a woman in her sixties with acute or convalescent COVID-19. The sequenced sample consisted of peripheral blood. CDR3 region: CASSMRTGSEAFF. CDR3 bases: TGTGCCAGCAGTATGAGGACAGGGTCTGAAGCTTTCTTT.